Given below is one T cell receptor beta chain in context. The CDR3 consists of 18 residues. Germline CDR1 SGHRS, CDR2 YFSETQ. The J segment lost 2 bases and the V segment lost 0 bases, leaving 10 bases of the junction unmatched. The sample originates from a study of T cell changes during pregnancy in multiple sclerosis. TCRdb keeps only in-frame clones here, not all; method: immunoSEQ multiplex PCR. The sample carries 55,000 to 85,000 clones, 80% to 95% recorded once. Sequenced material: CD4+ T cells from peripheral blood mononuclear cells, taken after pregnancy. The source of this sequence is a female donor with multiple sclerosis, enrolled in a pregnancy study. This sequence joins TRBV5-1 and TRBJ1-3, with 8 positions matching TRBD1. The CDR3 protein is CASSLGQGAKWAGNTIYF. The CDR3 DNA reads as TGCGCCAGCAGCTTGGGCCAGGGGGCAAAGTGGGCTGGAAACACCATATATTTT.